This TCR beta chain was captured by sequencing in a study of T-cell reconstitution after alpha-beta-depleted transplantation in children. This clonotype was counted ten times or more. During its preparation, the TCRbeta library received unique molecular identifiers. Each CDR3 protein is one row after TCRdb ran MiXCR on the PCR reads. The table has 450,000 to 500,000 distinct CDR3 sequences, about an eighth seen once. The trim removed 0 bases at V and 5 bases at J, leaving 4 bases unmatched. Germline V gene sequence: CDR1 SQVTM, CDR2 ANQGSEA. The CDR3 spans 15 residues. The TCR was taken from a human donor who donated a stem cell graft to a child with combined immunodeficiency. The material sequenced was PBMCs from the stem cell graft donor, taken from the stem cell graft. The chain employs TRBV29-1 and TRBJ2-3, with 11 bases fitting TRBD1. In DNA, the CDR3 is TGCAGCGTTGAAGAATTTGGGACAGGGGGAGATACGCAGTATTTT. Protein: CSVEEFGTGGDTQYF.